This T cell receptor (beta chain) came from a study of cytomegalovirus exposure and HLA in healthy donors. In the PCR, 60 Vbeta and 13 Jbeta primers were used. Produced via immunoSEQ multiplex PCR; TCRdb's table is partial and in-frame only. The table shows about 140,000 clones, with about three quarters occurring only once. Broader study findings: There was a cluster of highly shared sequence variants that was likely a sequencing artifact.

This clone was detected once. Its antigen is currently unknown. Germline V gives CDR1 MNHEY, CDR2 SVGAGI. The CDR3 is made up of 14 amino acids. Trimming cost V 7 bases and J 2 bases; bases outside gene matches: 6. Sequenced sample: PBMCs. V usage is TRBV6-5 and J usage is TRBJ1-1; 8 bases are a match to TRBD1. This receptor was obtained from a man aged 18-30 years in good health and CMV-seronegative. CDR3 sequence (DNA): TGTGCCAGCACTCTACAGGGGGAAAACACTGAAGCTTTCTTT. Amino acid sequence: CASTLQGENTEAFF.